The 14 T cell receptor beta chains below were found in one sample sequenced in a study of T-cell memory formation after mild COVID-19. TCRdb recomputed calls from the 5' RACE reads with MiXCR, one row per CDR3 protein. The sample lists under 150,000 distinct CDR3 sequences; 22% were seen once. The sample was PBMCs or a T cell subset sorted from them (not recorded which). Receptors were obtained from a man between 18 and 29 years old who had mild COVID-19 (a few samples of this study predate the infection). Cell type and time point are not known.

The chain carries TRBV7-2 and TRBJ2-3; tentatively, D is TRBD1 or TRBD2 (5 bases each). This CDR3 region has 17 residues. Germline-derived CDR1 and CDR2 are SGHTA and FQGNSA. V shed 0 bases and J shed 1 base, with 14 bases lying between them. The CDR3 is CASSLALGAFGTDTQYF. The CDR3 DNA follows: TGTGCCAGCAGCTTAGCCCTCGGGGCCTTTGGCACAGATACGCAGTATTTT.

This clonotype was seen many times. V and J are TRBV7-9 and TRBJ2-1, with D maybe TRBD2 (6 bases). CDR3 length: 17 amino acids. Trimming took off 4 bases at V and 3 bases at J, with 19 bases between the two ends. Germline CDR1 SEHNR, CDR2 FQNEAQ (reference sequence). CDR3 sequence reads: CASSSALRTGDYNEQFF. The CDR3 DNA is TGTGCCAGCAGCTCCGCCTTGCGGACGGGGGACTACAATGAGCAGTTCTTC.

The rearrangement joins TRBV2 to TRBJ2-7; D is ambiguous. CDR1 SNHLY and CDR2 FYNNEI come from the germline V gene. The ends were cut back, 6 bases at V and 4 bases at J, with 13 bases in the middle. The CDR3 is 13 amino acids. The CDR3 DNA is TGTGCCAGCAGCGGAACCACAAGTTACGAGCAGTACTTC. Its protein product is CASSGTTSYEQYF.

The V gene is TRBV4-1, the J gene TRBJ2-2, with D possibly TRBD2 on 5 matching bases. The CDR3 length is 13 residues. V was shortened by 6 bases and J by 4 bases, with 9 bases between the two germline ends. The germline V gene encodes CDR1 MGHRA and CDR2 YSYEKL. The CDR3 bases are TGCGCCAGCAGACTAGTCGGCACCGGGGAGCTGTTTTTT. Protein sequence: CASRLVGTGELFF.

This sequence joins TRBV7-9 and TRBJ2-1; perhaps TRBD2 as D (6 bases). This CDR3 spans 13 amino acids. Germline values: CDR1 SEHNR, CDR2 FQNEAQ (reference sequence). V was cut by 5 bases and J by 8 bases, with 13 bases left in between. CDR3 nucleotides: TGTGCCAGCAGCCGGGACTCGTCGGATGAGCAGTTCTTC. Protein: CASSRDSSDEQFF. The full variable domain, with the rest looked up from reference TRBV7-9 and TRBJ2-1, is DTGVSQNPRHKITKRGQNVTFRCDPISEHNRLYWYRQTLGQGPEFLTYFQNEAQLEKSRLLSDRFSAERPKGSFSTLEIQRTEQGDSAMYLCASSRDSSDEQFFGPGTRLTVL.

Only a few counts were recorded for this clonotype. The chain has TRBV19 and TRBJ1-2; D is uncertain. CDR1 LNHDA and CDR2 SQIVND come from the germline V gene (reference sequence). V was clipped by 6 bases and J by 4 bases, with 18 bases between them. This CDR3 is built from 15 residues. CDR3: CASSPVAGGGYGYTF. For the CDR3, the DNA is TGTGCCAGTAGCCCAGTGGCCGGCGGAGGCTATGGCTACACCTTC. Full variable domain (remainder filled in from reference TRBV19 and TRBJ1-2): DGGITQSPKYLFRKEGQNVTLSCEQNLNHDAMYWYRQDPGQGLRLIYYSQIVNDFQKGDIAEGYSVSREKKESFPLTVTSAQKNPTAFYLCASSPVAGGGYGYTFGSGTRLTVV.

The genes are TRBV6-5 and TRBJ1-6, with D possibly being TRBD1 (6 bases). Germline-derived CDR1 and CDR2 are MNHEY and SVGAGI. V shed 6 bases and J shed 6 bases, with 12 bases lying between them. The CDR3 has 14 residues. The CDR3: CASSSTGPNSPLHF. The DNA of the CDR3 is TGTGCCAGCAGCTCGACAGGCCCTAATTCACCCCTCCACTTT.

The chain recombines TRBV29-1 with TRBJ2-5; D is possibly TRBD1 (7 bases). CDR1 is SQVTM and CDR2 is ANQGSEA in the germline V gene. Trimming took 3 bases from V and 5 from J, leaving 16 bases between them. The CDR3 contains 14 residues. The CDR3 reads CSVEWRGRGETQYF. The CDR3 bases are TGCAGCGTTGAGTGGAGGGGGCGCGGGGAGACCCAGTACTTC.

This clonotype was counted only a few times. J is TRBJ2-1 and V is TRBV6-2 or TRBV6-3; 7 positions match TRBD2. CDR3 length: 14 residues. Germline V lookup: CDR1 MNHEY, CDR2 SVGEGT. With 5 bases clipped from V and 9 bases from J, the junction kept 10 bases outside the gene matches. In DNA, the CDR3 is TGTGCCAGCAGTAGGCCGCACGGGGGGACTGAGCAGTTCTTC. This gives the protein CASSRPHGGTEQFF.

V gene TRBV29-1 combines with J gene TRBJ2-7; unclear D gene. V was clipped by 5 bases and J by 3 bases, with 8 bases between them. Germline lookup yields CDR1 SQVTM and CDR2 ANQGSEA. The CDR3 is 11 residues long. CDR3 in amino acids: CSVSSVYEQYF. CDR3 DNA sequence: TGCAGCGTTTCGAGTGTCTACGAGCAGTACTTC.

This clonotype was picked up a small number of times. The chain combines TRBV7-9 with TRBJ2-5; 10 positions match TRBD2. Germline V lookup: CDR1 SEHNR, CDR2 FQNEAQ (reference sequence). V lost 6 bases to trimming and J lost 5 bases; unmatched junction nucleotides: 15. This CDR3 is built from 17 residues. In DNA, the CDR3 is TGTGCCAGCAGTCCTCCACCCTCACTGACTAGCGGGGAGACCCAGTACTTC. Its protein product is CASSPPPSLTSGETQYF.

The genes are TRBV7-9 and TRBJ2-3, with TRBD2 identical over 12 bases. CDR1 and CDR2 from the germline V gene are SEHNR and FQNEAQ (reference sequence). V lost 4 bases and J lost 2; bases outside the gene matches: 4. This CDR3 comprises 16 residues. The CDR3 loop is CASSSTSGGSTDTQYF. The CDR3 DNA is TGTGCCAGCAGCTCTACTAGCGGGGGGTCCACAGATACGCAGTATTTT.

This clonotype came up a few times. The chain recombines TRBV27 with TRBJ2-1, with D perhaps matching TRBD2 (7 bases). The CDR3 consists of 13 residues. V lost 3 bases to trimming and J lost 10 bases, with 13 bases between them. Per germline, CDR1 MNHEY and CDR2 SMNVEV (reference sequence). The CDR3 sequence: CASSFRGAWEQFF. In nucleotides, the CDR3 is TGTGCCAGCAGTTTTCGGGGGGCTTGGGAGCAGTTCTTC.

The V call is TRBV6-5, the J call TRBJ1-4; D perhaps matches TRBD1 (5 bases). With 2 bases removed from V and 7 bases from J, the gap between germline ends came to 11 bases. The CDR3 consists of 14 residues. Germline V lookup: CDR1 MNHEY, CDR2 SVGAGI. CDR3 bases: TGTGCCAGCAGTTACACGGGGGGGTCTGAAAAACTGTTTTTT. Translation gives CASSYTGGSEKLFF.